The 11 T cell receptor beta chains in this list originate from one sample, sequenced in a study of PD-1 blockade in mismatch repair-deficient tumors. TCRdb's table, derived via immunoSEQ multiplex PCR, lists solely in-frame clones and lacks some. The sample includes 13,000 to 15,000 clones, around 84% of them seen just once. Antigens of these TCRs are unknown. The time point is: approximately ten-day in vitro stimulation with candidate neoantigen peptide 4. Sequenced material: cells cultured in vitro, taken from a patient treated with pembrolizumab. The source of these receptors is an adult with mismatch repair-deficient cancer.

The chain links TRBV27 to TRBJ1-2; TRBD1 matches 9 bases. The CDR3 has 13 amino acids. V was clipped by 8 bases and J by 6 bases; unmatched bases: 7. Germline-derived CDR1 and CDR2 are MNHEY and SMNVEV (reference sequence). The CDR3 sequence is CASGKQGADGYTF. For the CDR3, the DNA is TGTGCCAGCGGAAAACAGGGGGCAGATGGCTACACCTTC.

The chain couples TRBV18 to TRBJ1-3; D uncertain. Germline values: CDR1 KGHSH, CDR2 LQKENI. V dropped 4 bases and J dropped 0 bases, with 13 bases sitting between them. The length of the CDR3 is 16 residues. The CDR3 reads CASSLDQASSGNTIYF. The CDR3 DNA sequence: TGTGCCAGCTCACTCGATCAGGCTTCCTCTGGAAACACCATATATTTT.

The CDR3 nucleotides are TGTGCCAGCAGCTGGGAACTAGCGGGAGGCGGGGAGCTGTTTTTT. Translating gives CASSWELAGGGELFF. The chain uses TRBV5-4 and TRBJ2-2; TRBD2 aligns across 12 bases. With V trimmed by 3 bases and J by 7 bases, 4 bases remained unmatched. Per the germline V gene, CDR1 is SGHNT and CDR2 is YYREEE (reference sequence). The CDR3 has 15 amino acids.

CDR3 region: CASSRDYEQYF. The CDR3 DNA is TGTGCCAGCAGTCGGGACTACGAGCAGTACTTC. The chain links TRBV6-8 to TRBJ2-7, with D possibly TRBD2 on 5 matching bases. V was cut by 5 bases and J by 3 bases, with 5 bases left in between. Germline V CDR1 and CDR2: MNHGY, SAAAGT. The CDR3 runs to 11 residues.

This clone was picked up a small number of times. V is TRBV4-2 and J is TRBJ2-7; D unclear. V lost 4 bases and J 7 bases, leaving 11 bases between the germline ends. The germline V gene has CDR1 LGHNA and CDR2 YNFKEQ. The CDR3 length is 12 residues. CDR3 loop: CASSPLGGEQYF. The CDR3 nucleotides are TGTGCCAGCAGCCCCCTGGGTGGGGAGCAGTACTTC.

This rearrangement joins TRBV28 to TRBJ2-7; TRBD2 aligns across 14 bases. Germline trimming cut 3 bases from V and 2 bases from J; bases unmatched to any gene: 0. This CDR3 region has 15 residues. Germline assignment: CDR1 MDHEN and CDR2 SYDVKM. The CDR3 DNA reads TGTGCCAGCAGTTTGGGACTAGCGGGAGCCTACGAGCAGTACTTC. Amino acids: CASSLGLAGAYEQYF.

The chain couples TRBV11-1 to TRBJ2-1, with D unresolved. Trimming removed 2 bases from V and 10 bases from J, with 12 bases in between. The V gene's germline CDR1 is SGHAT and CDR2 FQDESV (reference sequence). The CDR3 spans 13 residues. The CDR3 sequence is CASSLLEAREQFF. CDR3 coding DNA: TGTGCCAGCAGCTTACTAGAGGCGCGGGAGCAGTTCTTC.

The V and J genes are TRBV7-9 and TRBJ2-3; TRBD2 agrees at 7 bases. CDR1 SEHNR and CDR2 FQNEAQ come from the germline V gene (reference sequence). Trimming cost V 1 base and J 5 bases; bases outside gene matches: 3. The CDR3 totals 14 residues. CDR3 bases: TGTGCCAGCAGCTTAGGGGAGGGGATAGATACGCAGTATTTT. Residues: CASSLGEGIDTQYF.

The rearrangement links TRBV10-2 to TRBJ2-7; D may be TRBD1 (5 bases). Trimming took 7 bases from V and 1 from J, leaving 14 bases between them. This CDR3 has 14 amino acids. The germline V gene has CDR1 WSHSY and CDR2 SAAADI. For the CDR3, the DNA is TGCGCCAGCACGGGTTCAGGGATTTCCTACGAGCAGTACTTC. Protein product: CASTGSGISYEQYF.

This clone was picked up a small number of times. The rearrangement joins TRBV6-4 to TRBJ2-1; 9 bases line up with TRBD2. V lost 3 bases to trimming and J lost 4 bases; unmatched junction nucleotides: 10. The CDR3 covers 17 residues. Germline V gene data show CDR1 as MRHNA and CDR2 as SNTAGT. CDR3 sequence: CASSDKPAGGGYNEQFF. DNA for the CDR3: TGTGCCAGCAGTGATAAGCCAGCGGGAGGTGGTTACAATGAGCAGTTCTTC.

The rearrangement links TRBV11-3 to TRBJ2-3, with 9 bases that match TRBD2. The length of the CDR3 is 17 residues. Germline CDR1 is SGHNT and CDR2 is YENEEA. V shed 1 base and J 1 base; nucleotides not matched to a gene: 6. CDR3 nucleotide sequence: TGTGCCAGCAGCTTAGGAATAGCGGGGGCGGGCACAGATACGCAGTATTTT. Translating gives CASSLGIAGAGTDTQYF.